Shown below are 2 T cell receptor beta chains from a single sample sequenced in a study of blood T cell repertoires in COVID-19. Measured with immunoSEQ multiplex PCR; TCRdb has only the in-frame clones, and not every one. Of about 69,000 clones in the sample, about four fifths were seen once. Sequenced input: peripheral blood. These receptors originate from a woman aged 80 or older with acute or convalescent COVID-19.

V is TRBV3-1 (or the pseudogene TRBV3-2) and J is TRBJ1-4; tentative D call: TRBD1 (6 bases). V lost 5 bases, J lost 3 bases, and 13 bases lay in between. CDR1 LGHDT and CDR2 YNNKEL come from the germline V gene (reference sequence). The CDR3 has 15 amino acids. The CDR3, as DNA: TGTGCCAGCAGCTCACAGGGAGTTTCTAATGAAAAACTGTTTTTT. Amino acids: CASSSQGVSNEKLFF.

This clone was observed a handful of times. CDR3 sequence: CASSLRTGGEGGYTF. CDR3 bases: TGCGCCAGCAGCTTGAGGACAGGGGGCGAAGGTGGCTACACCTTC. This chain links TRBV5-1 with TRBJ1-2, with 11 bases identical to TRBD1. The CDR3 is 15 residues long. Per germline, CDR1 SGHRS and CDR2 YFSETQ. J gave up 7 bases and V 1 base, and 6 bases lay outside the gene matches.